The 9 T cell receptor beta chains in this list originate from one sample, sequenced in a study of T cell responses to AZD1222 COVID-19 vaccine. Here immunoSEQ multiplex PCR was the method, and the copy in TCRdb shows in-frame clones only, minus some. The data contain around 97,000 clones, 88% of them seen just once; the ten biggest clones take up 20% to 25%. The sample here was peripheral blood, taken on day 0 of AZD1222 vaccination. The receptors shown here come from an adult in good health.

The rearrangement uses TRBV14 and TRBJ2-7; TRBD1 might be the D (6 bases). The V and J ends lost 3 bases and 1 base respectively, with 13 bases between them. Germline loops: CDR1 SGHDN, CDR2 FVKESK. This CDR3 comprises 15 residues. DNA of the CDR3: TGTGCCAGCAGCCATTTCCAGGGGTATTCCTACGAGCAGTACTTC. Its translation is CASSHFQGYSYEQYF.

CDR3 sequence: CASSLAVVAGGELFF. As DNA, the CDR3 is TGTGCCAGCAGCTTGGCCGTGGTAGCGGGAGGGGAGCTGTTTTTT. J is TRBJ2-2 and V is TRBV5-8; the match to TRBD2 covers 8 bases. Germline values: CDR1 SGHTS, CDR2 YDEGEE. Trimming removed 0 bases from V and 8 bases from J; junction bases left unmatched: 6. This CDR3 region has 15 residues.

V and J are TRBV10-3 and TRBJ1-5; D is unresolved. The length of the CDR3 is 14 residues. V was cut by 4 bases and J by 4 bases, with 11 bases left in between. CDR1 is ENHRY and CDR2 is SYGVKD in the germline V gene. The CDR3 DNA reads TGTGCCATCAGTGTGGACTTAACGAATCAGCCCCAGCATTTT. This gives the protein CAISVDLTNQPQHF.

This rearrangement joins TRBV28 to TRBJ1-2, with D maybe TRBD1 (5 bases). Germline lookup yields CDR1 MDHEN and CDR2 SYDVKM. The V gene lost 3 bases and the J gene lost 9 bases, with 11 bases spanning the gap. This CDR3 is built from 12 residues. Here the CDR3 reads CASSLRQLSYTF. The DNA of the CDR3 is TGTGCCAGCAGTTTGAGACAGCTAAGCTACACCTTC.

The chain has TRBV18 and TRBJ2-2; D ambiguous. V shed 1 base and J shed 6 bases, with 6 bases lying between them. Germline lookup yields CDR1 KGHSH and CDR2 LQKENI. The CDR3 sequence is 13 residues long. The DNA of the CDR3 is TGTGCCAGCTCACCACGAGGTTCCGGGGAGCTGTTTTTT. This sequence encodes CASSPRGSGELFF. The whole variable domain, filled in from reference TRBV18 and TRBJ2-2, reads NAGVMQNPRHLVRRRGQEARLRCSPMKGHSHVYWYRQLPEEGLKFMVYLQKENIIDESGMPKERFSAEFPKEGPSILRIQQVVRGDSAAYFCASSPRGSGELFFGEGSRLTVL.

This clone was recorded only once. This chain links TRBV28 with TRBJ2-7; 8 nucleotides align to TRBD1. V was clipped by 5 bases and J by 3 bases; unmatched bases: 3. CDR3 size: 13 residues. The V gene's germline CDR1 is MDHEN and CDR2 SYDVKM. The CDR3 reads CASSPGQGYEQYF. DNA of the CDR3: TGTGCCAGCAGTCCCGGACAGGGCTACGAGCAGTACTTC.

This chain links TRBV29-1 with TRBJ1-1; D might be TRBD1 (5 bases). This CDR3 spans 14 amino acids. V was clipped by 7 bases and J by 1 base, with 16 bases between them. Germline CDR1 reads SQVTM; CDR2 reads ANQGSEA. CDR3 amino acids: CSARSAGGNTEAFF. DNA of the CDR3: TGCAGCGCCCGAAGTGCGGGGGGGAACACTGAAGCTTTCTTT.

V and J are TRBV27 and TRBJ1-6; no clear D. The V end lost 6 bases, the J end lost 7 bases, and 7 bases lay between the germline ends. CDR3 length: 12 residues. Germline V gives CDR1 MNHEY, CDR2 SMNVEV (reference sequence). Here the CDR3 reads CASSQRNSPLHF. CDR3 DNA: TGTGCCAGCAGCCAGAGGAATTCACCCCTCCACTTT.

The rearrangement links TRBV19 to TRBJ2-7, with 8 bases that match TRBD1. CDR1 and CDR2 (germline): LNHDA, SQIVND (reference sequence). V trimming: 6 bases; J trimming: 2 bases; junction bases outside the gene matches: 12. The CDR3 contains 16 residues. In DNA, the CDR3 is TGTGCCAGTAGACCTTTCGCAGGACAGGGAGCCTACGAGCAGTACTTC. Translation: CASRPFAGQGAYEQYF.